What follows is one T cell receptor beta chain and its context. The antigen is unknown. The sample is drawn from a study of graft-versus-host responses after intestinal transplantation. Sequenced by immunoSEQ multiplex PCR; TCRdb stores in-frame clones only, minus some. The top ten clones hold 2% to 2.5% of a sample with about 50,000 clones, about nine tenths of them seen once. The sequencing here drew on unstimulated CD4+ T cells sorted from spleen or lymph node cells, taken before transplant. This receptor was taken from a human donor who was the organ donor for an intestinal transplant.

The CDR3 DNA sequence: TGTGCCAGCAGTTTAGGGGGAGCCAAAAACATTCAGTACTTC. The encoded protein is CASSLGGAKNIQYF. The chain joins TRBV28 to TRBJ2-4; TRBD1 or TRBD2 may be the D gene (5 bases each). CDR1 MDHEN and CDR2 SYDVKM come from the germline V gene. The V end lost 2 bases, the J end lost 0 bases, and 5 bases lay between the germline ends. The CDR3 contains 14 residues.